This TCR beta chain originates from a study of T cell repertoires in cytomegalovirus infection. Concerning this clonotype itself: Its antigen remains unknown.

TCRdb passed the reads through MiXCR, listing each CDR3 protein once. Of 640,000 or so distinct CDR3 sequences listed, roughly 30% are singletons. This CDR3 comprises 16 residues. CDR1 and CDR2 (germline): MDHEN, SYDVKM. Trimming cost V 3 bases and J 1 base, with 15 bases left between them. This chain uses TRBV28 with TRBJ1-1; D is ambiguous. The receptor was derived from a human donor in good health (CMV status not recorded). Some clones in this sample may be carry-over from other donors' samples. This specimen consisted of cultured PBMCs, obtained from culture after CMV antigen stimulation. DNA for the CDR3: TGTGCCAGCAGTTTGGGCTTGAGGCAGCGGAACACTGAAGCTTTCTTT. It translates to CASSLGLRQRNTEAFF.